Following are 19 T cell receptor beta chains from one sample sequenced in a study of vaccination and CD4 T cells after COVID-19. These receptors' antigens are unknown. Once obtained from cultured CD4+ T cells, the DNA was sequenced using the Oncomine TCR Beta short-read assay. TCRdb re-called the PCR reads through MiXCR, storing one row per CDR3 protein. The sample has approximately 15,000 distinct CDR3 sequences, 53% seen once. Noted treatment: roughly 10-day PBMC culture with coronavirus spike peptide pools or control peptides (ViraFEST assay). The sample taken for sequencing was CD4+ T cells from blood, cultured in vitro. The receptors originated from a human donor who had recovered from COVID-19.

The rearrangement uses TRBV24-1 and TRBJ1-1; 7 nucleotides align to TRBD1. This CDR3 is built from 15 residues. The germline gives CDR1 KGHDR, CDR2 SFDVKD. The V segment lost 3 bases and the J segment 0 bases; nucleotides outside the gene matches: 3. The CDR3 loop reads CATSDPTGLNTEAFF. CDR3 nucleotides: TGTGCCACCAGTGATCCGACAGGGCTGAACACTGAAGCTTTCTTT.

The chain couples TRBV7-2 to TRBJ2-7; no reliable D call. Germline V lookup: CDR1 SGHTA, CDR2 FQGNSA. The CDR3 sequence is 11 residues long. Trimming cost V 5 bases and J 2 bases, with 4 bases left between them. The CDR3 sequence: CASSAAYEQYF. The CDR3 DNA is TGTGCCAGCAGCGCCGCCTACGAGCAGTACTTC.

This clonotype turned up a few times. The V gene is TRBV20-1, the J gene TRBJ2-5, with 8 positions matching TRBD1. V was clipped by 5 bases and J by 2 bases; unmatched bases: 13. Germline assignment: CDR1 DFQATT and CDR2 SNEGSKA (reference sequence). CDR3 length equals 16 residues. The CDR3 DNA reads as TGCAGTGCTTGTCCCCAGGGCAGGGGGCGGCAAGAGACCCAGTACTTC. The encoded protein is CSACPQGRGRQETQYF.

V is TRBV6-1 and J is TRBJ2-3; no reliable D call. CDR3 size: 10 residues. Germline CDR1 MNHNS, CDR2 SASEGT. The V end was cut by 3 bases, the J end by 8 bases, with 3 bases between. CDR3 sequence reads: CASSDVTQYF. The CDR3, as DNA: TGTGCCAGCAGTGATGTTACGCAGTATTTT.

The genes are TRBV11-3 and TRBJ2-5; perhaps D is TRBD1 or TRBD2 (6 bases each). Germline loops: CDR1 SGHNT, CDR2 YENEEA. The CDR3 sequence is 15 residues long. Between the trimmed V and J ends, which lost 10 bases and 1 base, there was a span of 19 bases. In DNA, the CDR3 is TGTGCCACCGGGGTCGGGGGCCATATCCAAGAGACCCAGTACTTC. It translates to CATGVGGHIQETQYF.

The chain combines TRBV28 with TRBJ1-5, with D perhaps TRBD1 (5 bases). CDR1 is MDHEN, CDR2 SYDVKM, per germline. The CDR3 extends over 17 amino acids. Between the trimmed V and J ends, which lost 6 bases and 0 bases, there was a span of 18 bases. The CDR3 reads CASSSTDRRGSNQPQHF. DNA of the CDR3: TGTGCCAGCAGCTCTACCGACAGACGAGGTAGCAATCAGCCCCAGCATTTT.

The rearrangement joins TRBV6-1 to TRBJ2-4; a possible D gene is TRBD2 (7 bases). Trimming removed 1 base at V and 9 bases at J, with 10 bases between. The CDR3 has 13 residues. CDR1 is MNHNS and CDR2 is SASEGT in the germline V gene. The CDR3 region is CASSEEGGGIQYF. CDR3 nucleotides: TGTGCCAGCAGTGAAGAAGGGGGGGGCATTCAGTACTTC.

This clonotype was counted a few times. V usage is TRBV20-1 and J usage is TRBJ2-7, with 8 bases aligning to TRBD2. The CDR3 contains 14 residues. Trimming at V came to 6 bases and at J to 2 bases, leaving 9 bases not matched to a gene. Germline CDR1 is DFQATT and CDR2 is SNEGSKA (reference sequence). This CDR3 reads CSATSGGPTYEQYF. For the CDR3, the DNA is TGCAGTGCGACAAGCGGGGGCCCCACCTACGAGCAGTACTTC.

The J gene is TRBJ2-3, the V gene TRBV2; D is unresolved. Germline lookup yields CDR1 SNHLY and CDR2 FYNNEI. CDR3 length equals 13 residues. V lost 8 bases and J lost 13, with 22 bases in between. The CDR3 bases are TGTGCCAGCCACAATCCTGGCGAAAAGGCCAAGTATTTT. It specifies CASHNPGEKAKYF. The full variable domain, rest sourced from reference TRBV2 and TRBJ2-3, is EPEVTQTPSHQVTQMGQEVILRCVPISNHLYFYWYRQILGQKVEFLVSFYNNEISEKSEIFDDQFSVERPDGSNFTLKIRSTKLEDSAMYFCASHNPGEKAKYFGPGTRLTVL.

This clonotype has a handful of counts. The chain uses TRBV21-1 and TRBJ2-7. TRBV21-1 constitutes a pseudogene. This CDR3 has 14 residues. DNA of the CDR3: TGTGCCAGCAGCAAATACTCAGCTACCTACGAGCAGTACTTC. It is translated as CASSKYSATYEQYF.

In its sample, this clonotype was seen a few times. This chain joins TRBV28 and TRBJ1-1; D unclear. The germline CDR1 and CDR2 sequences are MDHEN and SYDVKM. The CDR3 length is 13 residues. Between the trimmed V and J ends, which lost 10 bases and 1 base, there was a span of 13 bases. The CDR3 DNA is TGTGCCACCCTCGAGGGAAGGAACACTGAAGCTTTCTTT. As protein: CATLEGRNTEAFF.

This chain links TRBV6-1 with TRBJ1-1, with 9 nucleotides matching TRBD1. The CDR3 runs to 16 residues. J lost 6 bases, V lost 6 bases, and 14 bases had no gene match. The germline V gene encodes CDR1 MNHNS and CDR2 SASEGT. CDR3 loop: CASSRRDRDLDAEAFF. CDR3 coding DNA: TGTGCCAGCAGCCGCCGGGACAGGGATTTGGATGCTGAAGCTTTCTTT.

There are a few counts of this clonotype. For the CDR3, the DNA is TGTGCCAGCAGCTTATATAGACAGGGGAACAATCAGCCCCAGCATTTT. Encoded protein: CASSLYRQGNNQPQHF. The V call is TRBV7-9, the J call TRBJ1-5; 8 positions match TRBD1. The CDR3 is made up of 16 amino acids. Per the germline V gene, CDR1 is SEHNR and CDR2 is FQNEAQ (reference sequence). J gave up 3 bases and V 2 bases, and 6 bases lay outside the gene matches.

The chain carries TRBV19 and TRBJ2-4, with D possibly being TRBD2 (5 bases). Trimming cost V 4 bases and J 4 bases, with 5 bases left between them. The germline CDR1 and CDR2 sequences are LNHDA and SQIVND (reference sequence). The CDR3 is made up of 12 amino acids. CDR3 residues: CASSTGKNIQYF. The CDR3 coding sequence is TGTGCCAGTAGTACGGGGAAAAACATTCAGTACTTC.

The chain couples TRBV28 to TRBJ2-7; a weak D match, TRBD2 (5 bases). Trimming shortened V by 3 bases and J by 4 bases, and 19 bases separated the two germline ends. CDR3 size: 16 residues. Germline V gives CDR1 MDHEN, CDR2 SYDVKM. CDR3 sequence: CASSLRRIAGSYEQYF. The DNA of the CDR3 is TGTGCCAGCAGTTTGCGTAGGATCGCGGGCTCTTACGAGCAGTACTTC.

V gene TRBV28 combines with J gene TRBJ2-2; D not certain. The V end lost 3 bases, the J end lost 1 base, and 12 bases lay between the germline ends. The CDR3 runs to 16 residues. Germline V gives CDR1 MDHEN, CDR2 SYDVKM. Here the CDR3 DNA reads TGTGCCAGCAGTTTCCCGGGCCAGATGAACACCGGGGAGCTGTTTTTT. Its protein product is CASSFPGQMNTGELFF.

The V call is TRBV5-1, the J call TRBJ2-1; 10 nucleotides agree with TRBD2. CDR3 size: 15 residues. Germline V gene data show CDR1 as SGHRS and CDR2 as YFSETQ. Trimming removed 4 bases from V and 3 bases from J; junction bases left unmatched: 4. CDR3 bases: TGCGCCAGCAGCCCGAGACTAGCGGGCTACAATGAGCAGTTCTTC. Translated, it gives CASSPRLAGYNEQFF.

The chain is built from TRBV27 and TRBJ1-6; 9 bases line up with TRBD1. V shed 0 bases and J 5 bases; nucleotides not matched to a gene: 8. The CDR3 has 18 amino acids. Germline V gene lookup returns CDR1 MNHEY and CDR2 SMNVEV (reference sequence). CDR3 sequence reads: CASSLSSPGQGNNSPLHF. The CDR3 coding sequence is TGTGCCAGCAGTTTATCGTCCCCTGGACAGGGGAATAATTCACCCCTCCACTTT.

This clonotype has only a few counts. CDR3 bases: TGTGCCAGCAGTTTAGCGTATAGTGGCTACACCTTC. This sequence encodes CASSLAYSGYTF. This chain uses TRBV12-3 or TRBV12-4 with TRBJ1-2; D is undetermined. The CDR3 consists of 12 residues. V was pared by 0 bases and J by 7 bases, with 6 bases between.